Listed below are T cell receptor beta chains from one sample, sequenced in a study of CD8 T cells in ankylosing spondylitis. TCRdb used MiXCR to reprocess the 5' RACE reads, holding one entry per CDR3 protein. The sample has fewer than 40,000 distinct CDR3 sequences, roughly 29% seen once. The sample taken for sequencing was synovial fluid, either unsorted or a sorted T cell fraction (not recorded which). The receptors derive from a male donor with ankylosing spondylitis. The CDR3 runs from the conserved cysteine through the conserved F or W. The D gene is left open where the match is weak. Part of the rows lack a size; the others show once, few, many or a class for expanded clones.

CDR3 length	D gene	V gene	J gene	clone size	CDR3 DNA	CDR3 protein
18	TRBD2	TRBV24-1	TRBJ2-3	many	TGTGCCACCAGCAGAACCGGGACTAGCGGGAGTTCGACAGATACGCAGTATTTT	CATSRTGTSGSSTDTQYF
14	NA	TRBV5-6	TRBJ2-5	many	TGTGCCAGCAGCTTGTCGGGAGCGATAGAGACCCAGTACTTC	CASSLSGAIETQYF
18	TRBD2	TRBV24-1	TRBJ2-1	many	TGTGCCACCAGTGAACCTCCGGGACTAGCGGGAAGCGAGGGTGAGCAGTTCTTC	CATSEPPGLAGSEGEQFF
17	TRBD1	TRBV20-1	TRBJ1-1	few	TGCAGTGCTAGACCTCTCGGACAGGGGGTAAAGAACACTGAAGCTTTCTTT	CSARPLGQGVKNTEAFF
12	NA	TRBV7-2	TRBJ1-1	NA	TGTGCCAGCAGCTTAGGTGCCACTGAAGCTTTCTTT	CASSLGATEAFF
14	NA	TRBV7-8	TRBJ2-3	few	TGTGCCAGCAGCTCGAGCGGGTACACAGATACGCAGTATTTT	CASSSSGYTDTQYF
16	TRBD1	TRBV10-3	TRBJ2-7	few	TGTGCCATCAGTGGGGCCCGGGACAGGGACTCCTACGAGCAGTACTTC	CAISGARDRDSYEQYF
15	NA	TRBV2	TRBJ1-3	NA	TGTGCCAGCAGTGAAAAACAGCTCTCTGGAAACACCATATATTTT	CASSEKQLSGNTIYF
15	NA	TRBV11-2	TRBJ1-3	NA	TGTGCCAGCAGCTTAGTAGGGGAAGCTGGAAACACTATATATTTT	CASSLVGEAGNTIYF
14	NA	TRBV6-5	TRBJ2-7	few	TGTGCCAGCAGTTACGGGGCTCCCGGGTACGAGCAGTACTTC	CASSYGAPGYEQYF
16	TRBD2	TRBV19	TRBJ2-1	few	TGTGCCAGTAGTCCGTCTCGCGGGAGGGCCCTCGGTGAGCAGTTCTTC	CASSPSRGRALGEQFF
12	NA	TRBV20-1	TRBJ2-1	few	TGCAGTGCTAGTGGCTACTTCAATGAGCAGTTCTTC	CSASGYFNEQFF
12	NA	TRBV20-1	TRBJ2-7	NA	TGCAGTGCCACCACAAGGGCTTACGAGCAGTACTTC	CSATTRAYEQYF
12	NA	TRBV27	TRBJ2-1	few	TGTGCCAGCAGTTTAAATACCCTGGAGCAGTTCTTC	CASSLNTLEQFF
14	NA	TRBV14	TRBJ1-2	NA	TGTGCCAGCAGCCAAACGACAGGACCCTATGGCTACACCTTC	CASSQTTGPYGYTF
13	NA	TRBV15	TRBJ2-1	NA	TGTGCCACCAGACCTCCCCGCGTCTATGAGCAGTTCTTC	CATRPPRVYEQFF
16	NA	TRBV13	TRBJ1-3	NA	TGTGCCAGCAGCTTATTGGCAGGGGAGTATGGAAACACCATATATTTT	CASSLLAGEYGNTIYF
18	TRBD1	TRBV4-2	TRBJ1-2	NA	TGTGCCAGCAGCCGGATTACCGGGACAGCCAGTTTTCGCTATGGCTACACCTTC	CASSRITGTASFRYGYTF
15	TRBD2	TRBV6-6	TRBJ2-7	few	TGTGCCAGCAGTACTCGGACTAGCGGTTCCTACGAGCAGTACTTC	CASSTRTSGSYEQYF
15	TRBD2	TRBV7-9	TRBJ2-1	NA	TGTGCCAGCAGCCCCGGGGCGGGAGCCTACAATGAGCAGTTCTTC	CASSPGAGAYNEQFF
12	TRBD2	TRBV5-6	TRBJ2-1	NA	TGTGCCAGCAGCTCACTAGCGGATAGTCAGTTCTTC	CASSSLADSQFF
15	NA	TRBV6-1	TRBJ1-1	NA	TGTGCCAGCAGCAGTTTTGAGGCCGGTAACACTGAAGCTTTCTTT	CASSSFEAGNTEAFF
17	TRBD2	TRBV20-1	TRBJ2-2	few	TGCAGTGCTAGAGTAACTAGCGGGAGATTCGGGACCGGGGAGCTGTTTTTT	CSARVTSGRFGTGELFF
16	NA	TRBV30	TRBJ2-1	NA	TGTGCCTGGAGTGGAGGAGGACGGGCGTTGAATTATGAGCAGTTCTTC	CAWSGGGRALNYEQFF
14	NA	TRBV27	TRBJ2-5	NA	TGTGCCAGCAGTTTATATGGGGGCCAAGAGACCCAGTACTTC	CASSLYGGQETQYF
16	NA	TRBV4-2	TRBJ2-4	NA	TGTGCCAGCAGCCAAGAATCGGGGTTAGCCAAAAACATTCAGTACTTC	CASSQESGLAKNIQYF
16	TRBD1	TRBV7-9	TRBJ2-1	once	TGTGCCAGCAGCTTTTTAGTGACAGGGTGGAAGGGTGAGCAGTTCTTC	CASSFLVTGWKGEQFF
13	NA	TRBV5-1	TRBJ2-1	few	TGCGCCAGCAGGACTCGCTCTAACAATGAGCAGTTCTTC	CASRTRSNNEQFF
11	NA	TRBV29-1	TRBJ1-1	few	TGCAGCGGTCTCGGGGACACTGAAGCTTTCTTT	CSGLGDTEAFF
18	TRBD1	TRBV6-2/TRBV6-3	TRBJ2-1	NA	TGTGCCAGCAGTTACCGGCTCGGGACAGGGAGGGAATACAATGAGCAGTTCTTC	CASSYRLGTGREYNEQFF
11	NA	TRBV27	TRBJ2-1	NA	TGTGCCAGCAGCAACTACAATGAGCAGTTCTTC	CASSNYNEQFF